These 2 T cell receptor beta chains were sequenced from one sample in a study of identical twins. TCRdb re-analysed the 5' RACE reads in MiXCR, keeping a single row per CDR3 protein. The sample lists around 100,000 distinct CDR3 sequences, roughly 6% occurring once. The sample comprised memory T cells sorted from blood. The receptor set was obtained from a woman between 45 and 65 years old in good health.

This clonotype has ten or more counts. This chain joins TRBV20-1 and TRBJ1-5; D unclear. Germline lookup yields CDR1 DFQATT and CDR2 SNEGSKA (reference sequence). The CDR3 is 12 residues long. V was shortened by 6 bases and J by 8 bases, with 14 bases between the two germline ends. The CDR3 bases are TGCAGTGCCACGTTCAATGGGGAGCCCCAGCATTTT. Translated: CSATFNGEPQHF.

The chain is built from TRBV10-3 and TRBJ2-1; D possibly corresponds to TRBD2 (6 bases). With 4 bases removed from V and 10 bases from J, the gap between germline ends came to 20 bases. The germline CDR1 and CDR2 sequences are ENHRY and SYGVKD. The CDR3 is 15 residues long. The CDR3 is CAISAVRLVSDEQFF. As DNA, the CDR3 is TGTGCCATCAGTGCCGTGAGACTAGTTTCCGACGAGCAGTTCTTC.